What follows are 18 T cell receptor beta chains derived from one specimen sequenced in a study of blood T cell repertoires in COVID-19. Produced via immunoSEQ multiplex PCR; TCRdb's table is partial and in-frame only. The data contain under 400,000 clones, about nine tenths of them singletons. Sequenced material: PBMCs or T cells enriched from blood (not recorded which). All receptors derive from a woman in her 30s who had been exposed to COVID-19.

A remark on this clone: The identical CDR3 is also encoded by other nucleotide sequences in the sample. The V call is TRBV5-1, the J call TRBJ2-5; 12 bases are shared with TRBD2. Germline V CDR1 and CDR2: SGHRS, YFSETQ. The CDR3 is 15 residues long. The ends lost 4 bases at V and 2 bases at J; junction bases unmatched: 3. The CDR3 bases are TGCGCCAGCAGCGTCGGGACTAGCGGGCAAGAGACCCAGTACTTC. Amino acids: CASSVGTSGQETQYF.

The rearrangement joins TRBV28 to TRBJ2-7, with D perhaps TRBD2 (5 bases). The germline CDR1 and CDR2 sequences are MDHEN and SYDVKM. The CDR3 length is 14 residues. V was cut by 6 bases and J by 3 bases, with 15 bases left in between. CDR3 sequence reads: CASSRTRRFYEQYF. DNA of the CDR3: TGTGCCAGCAGCCGGACTCGGAGGTTCTACGAGCAGTACTTC.

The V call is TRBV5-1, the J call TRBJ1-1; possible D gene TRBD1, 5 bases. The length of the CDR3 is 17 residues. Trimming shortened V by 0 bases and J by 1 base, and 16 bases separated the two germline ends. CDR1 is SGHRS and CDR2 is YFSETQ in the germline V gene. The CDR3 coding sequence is TGCGCCAGCAGCTTGGTGTGGAAGAGCAGGGAGAACACTGAAGCTTTCTTT. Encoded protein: CASSLVWKSRENTEAFF.

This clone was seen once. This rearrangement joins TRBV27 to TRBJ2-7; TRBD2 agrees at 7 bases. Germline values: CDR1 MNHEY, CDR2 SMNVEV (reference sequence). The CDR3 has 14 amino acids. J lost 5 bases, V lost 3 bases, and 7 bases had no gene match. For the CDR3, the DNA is TGTGCCAGCAGTTTTTACGGGAGGATCCACGAGCAGTACTTC. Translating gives CASSFYGRIHEQYF.

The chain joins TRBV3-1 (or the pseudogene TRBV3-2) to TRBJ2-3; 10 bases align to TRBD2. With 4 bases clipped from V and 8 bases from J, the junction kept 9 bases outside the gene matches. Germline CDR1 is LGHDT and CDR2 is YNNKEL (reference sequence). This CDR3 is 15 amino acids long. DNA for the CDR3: TGTGCCAGCAGCCCCGCTAGCGGGAGAGGAGTTACGCAGTATTTT. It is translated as CASSPASGRGVTQYF.

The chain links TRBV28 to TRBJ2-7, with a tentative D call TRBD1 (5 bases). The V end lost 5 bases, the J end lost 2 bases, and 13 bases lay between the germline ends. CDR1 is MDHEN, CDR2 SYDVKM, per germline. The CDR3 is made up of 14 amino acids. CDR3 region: CASSPGQAPYEQYF. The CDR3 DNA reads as TGTGCCAGCAGTCCAGGACAAGCCCCCTACGAGCAGTACTTC.

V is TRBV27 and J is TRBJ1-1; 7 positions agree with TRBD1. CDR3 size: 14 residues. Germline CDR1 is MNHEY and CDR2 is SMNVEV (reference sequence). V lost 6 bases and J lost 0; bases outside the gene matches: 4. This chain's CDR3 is CASSKDRMNTEAFF. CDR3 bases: TGTGCCAGCAGCAAGGACAGGATGAACACTGAAGCTTTCTTT.

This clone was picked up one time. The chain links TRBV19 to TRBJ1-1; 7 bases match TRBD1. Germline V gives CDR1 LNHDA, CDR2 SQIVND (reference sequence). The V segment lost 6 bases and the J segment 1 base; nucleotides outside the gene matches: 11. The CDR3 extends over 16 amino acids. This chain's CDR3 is CASSPMGQFTNTEAFF. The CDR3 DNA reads TGTGCCAGTAGCCCGATGGGACAGTTTACGAACACTGAAGCTTTCTTT.

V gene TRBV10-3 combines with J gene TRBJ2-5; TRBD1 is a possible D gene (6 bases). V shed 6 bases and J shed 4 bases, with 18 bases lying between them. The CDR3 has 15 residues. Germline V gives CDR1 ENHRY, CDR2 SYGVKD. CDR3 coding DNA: TGTGCCATCAGCCGCAATTGGGAAGGGGGAGAGACCCAGTACTTC. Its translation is CAISRNWEGGETQYF.

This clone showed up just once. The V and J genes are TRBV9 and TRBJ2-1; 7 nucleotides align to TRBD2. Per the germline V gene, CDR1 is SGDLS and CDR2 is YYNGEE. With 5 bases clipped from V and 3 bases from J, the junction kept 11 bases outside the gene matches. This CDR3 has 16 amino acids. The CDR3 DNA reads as TGTGCCAGCAGTCCCTTCCTAGCGGAACTCTACAATGAGCAGTTCTTC. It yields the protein CASSPFLAELYNEQFF.

The CDR3 is CASSLDQGSYNEQFF. The CDR3 DNA sequence: TGCGCCAGCAGCTTGGATCAGGGATCCTACAATGAGCAGTTCTTC. The V gene is TRBV5-1, the J gene TRBJ2-1, with D perhaps matching TRBD1 (5 bases). The V end was cut by 0 bases, the J end by 1 base, with 8 bases between. The germline V gene encodes CDR1 SGHRS and CDR2 YFSETQ. This CDR3 is built from 15 residues.

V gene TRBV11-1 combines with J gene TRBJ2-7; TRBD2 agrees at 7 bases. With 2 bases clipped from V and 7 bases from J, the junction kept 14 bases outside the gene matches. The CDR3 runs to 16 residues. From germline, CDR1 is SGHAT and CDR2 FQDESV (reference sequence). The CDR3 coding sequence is TGTGCCAGCAGCTTATGGAGTTGGACTAGGATTGAAGAGCAGTACTTC. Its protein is CASSLWSWTRIEEQYF.

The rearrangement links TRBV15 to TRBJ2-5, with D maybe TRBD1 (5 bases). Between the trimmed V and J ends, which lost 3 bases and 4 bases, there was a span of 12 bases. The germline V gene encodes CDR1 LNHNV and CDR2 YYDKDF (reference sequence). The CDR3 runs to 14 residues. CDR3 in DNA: TGTGCCACCAGCAGTCAGGGTCTACGAGAGACCCAGTACTTC. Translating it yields CATSSQGLRETQYF.

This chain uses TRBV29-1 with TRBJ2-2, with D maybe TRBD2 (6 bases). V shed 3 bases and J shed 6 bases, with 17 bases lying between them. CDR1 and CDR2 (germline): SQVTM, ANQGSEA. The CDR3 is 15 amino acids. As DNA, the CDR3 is TGCAGCGTTGACAGCCCGGAAGGAGGGGCCGGGGAGCTGTTTTTT. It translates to CSVDSPEGGAGELFF.

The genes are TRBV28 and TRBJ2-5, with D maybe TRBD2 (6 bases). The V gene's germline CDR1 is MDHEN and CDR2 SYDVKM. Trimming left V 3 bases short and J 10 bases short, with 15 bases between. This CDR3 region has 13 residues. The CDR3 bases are TGTGCCAGCAGTTTCGGCGGGGTCTATCTCCAGTACTTC. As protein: CASSFGGVYLQYF. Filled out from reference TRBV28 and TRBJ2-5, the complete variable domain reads DVKVTQSSRYLVKRTGEKVFLECVQDMDHENMFWYRQDPGLGLRLIYFSYDVKMKEKGDIPEGYSVSREKKERFSLILESASTNQTSMYLCASSFGGVYLQYFGPGTRLLVL.

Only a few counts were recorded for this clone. The CDR3 DNA reads as TGTGCCAGCAGCGAAGACAATCCCTACAATGAGCAGTTCTTC. The encoded protein is CASSEDNPYNEQFF. The rearrangement joins TRBV27 to TRBJ2-1, with no clear D. The CDR3 loop spans 14 amino acids. Germline values: CDR1 MNHEY, CDR2 SMNVEV (reference sequence). Trimming stripped 6 bases from V and 2 bases from J, with 11 bases between.

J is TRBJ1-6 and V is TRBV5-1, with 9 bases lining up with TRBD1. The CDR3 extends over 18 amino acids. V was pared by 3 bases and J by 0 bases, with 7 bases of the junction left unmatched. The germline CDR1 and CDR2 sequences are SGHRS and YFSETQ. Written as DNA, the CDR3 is TGCGCCAGCAGCTCGTCGACAGGGGGAAACTCCTATAATTCACCCCTCCACTTT. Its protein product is CASSSSTGGNSYNSPLHF.

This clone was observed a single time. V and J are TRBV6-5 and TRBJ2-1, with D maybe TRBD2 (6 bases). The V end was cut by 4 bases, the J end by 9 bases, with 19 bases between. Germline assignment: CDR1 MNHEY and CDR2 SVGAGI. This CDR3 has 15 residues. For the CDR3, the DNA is TGTGCCAGCAGTTTAATCGGGAGACCTTATCCTGAGCAGTTCTTC. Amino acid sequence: CASSLIGRPYPEQFF.